These 26 T cell receptor beta chains came from one sample sequenced in a study of OX40 agonist ivuxolimab in advanced cancers. Produced via immunoSEQ multiplex PCR; TCRdb's table is partial and in-frame only. The data hold tens of thousands of clones, with about 82% observed a single time. The material was CD4+ or CD8+ T cells sorted from blood, obtained in a trial of the OX40 agonist ivuxolimab. Every receptor here comes from an adult with an advanced solid tumor such as melanoma, head and neck, liver or kidney cancer.

The chain recombines TRBV30 with TRBJ1-1; D might be TRBD1 (6 bases). CDR3 size: 14 residues. Germline values: CDR1 GTSNPN, CDR2 SVGIG (reference sequence). Trimming shortened V by 4 bases and J by 0 bases, and 12 bases separated the two germline ends. CDR3 sequence (DNA): TGTGCCTGGATATTGAGGGGGATGAACACTGAAGCTTTCTTT. It is translated as CAWILRGMNTEAFF.

The chain links TRBV6-5 to TRBJ1-4; weak D call: TRBD1 (5 bases). CDR1 MNHEY and CDR2 SVGAGI come from the germline V gene. V dropped 2 bases and J dropped 13 bases, with 14 bases sitting between them. This CDR3 is 13 amino acids long. The CDR3 here is CASSYRPRDRLFF. CDR3 coding DNA: TGTGCCAGCAGTTACCGACCCAGGGATAGACTGTTTTTT.

The chain combines TRBV7-9 with TRBJ2-7; D gene ambiguous. Germline CDR1 and CDR2: SEHNR and FQNEAQ (reference sequence). The CDR3 is made up of 13 amino acids. Trimming pared 5 bases from V and 12 bases from J, leaving 20 bases between. The CDR3 spells CASSPAGEWISYF. DNA of the CDR3: TGTGCCAGCAGCCCCGCCGGAGAGTGGATCTCGTACTTC.

The chain uses TRBV7-9 and TRBJ2-7, with D perhaps TRBD1 (6 bases). V was shortened by 4 bases and J by 2 bases, with 12 bases between the two germline ends. From germline, CDR1 is SEHNR and CDR2 FQNEAQ (reference sequence). The CDR3 loop spans 14 amino acids. The CDR3 sequence: CASSYYRDTYEQYF. As DNA, the CDR3 is TGTGCCAGCAGCTACTACAGGGACACCTACGAGCAGTACTTC.

This chain joins TRBV6-1 and TRBJ2-7; tentative D call: TRBD2 (6 bases). Germline V CDR1 and CDR2: MNHNS, SASEGT. V was shortened by 10 bases and J by 1 base, with 17 bases between the two germline ends. The CDR3 is made up of 14 amino acids. CDR3 amino acids: CATKTSLGSYEQYF. The DNA for the CDR3 is TGTGCCACCAAAACTAGCTTGGGGTCCTACGAGCAGTACTTC.

Relative to its sample, this clone is medium-sized. This sequence joins TRBV6-1 and TRBJ2-2; D possibly corresponds to TRBD1 (5 bases). CDR3 size: 15 residues. V lost 5 bases and J lost 3, with 13 bases in between. The germline gives CDR1 MNHNS, CDR2 SASEGT. CDR3 nucleotides: TGTGCCAGCAGTAAGGGGTCAGGGTACACCGGGGAGCTGTTTTTT. It translates to CASSKGSGYTGELFF.

The CDR3 coding sequence is TGTGCCAGTAGTGACAGGGGGCGGGCGGTGAACACTGAAGCTTTCTTT. Translation: CASSDRGRAVNTEAFF. V is TRBV19 and J is TRBJ1-1, with 10 bases fitting TRBD1. The CDR3 is 16 amino acids. CDR1 LNHDA and CDR2 SQIVND come from the germline V gene (reference sequence). Losses at the gene ends were 5 bases for V and 0 bases for J; bases not matched to a gene: 6.

This clone was found a few times. The V and J genes are TRBV29-1 and TRBJ2-3; the D call may be TRBD1 or TRBD2 (6 bases each). This CDR3 has 16 amino acids. Per the germline V gene, CDR1 is SQVTM and CDR2 is ANQGSEA. Trimming cost V 2 bases and J 2 bases, with 17 bases left between them. The CDR3 region is CSVEIPTGLYTDTQYF. CDR3 DNA: TGCAGCGTTGAAATCCCGACAGGACTATACACAGATACGCAGTATTTT.

The chain couples TRBV7-2 to TRBJ1-3; 7 nucleotides line up with TRBD1. Trimming at V came to 5 bases and at J to 4 bases, leaving 11 bases not matched to a gene. Germline V gives CDR1 SGHTA, CDR2 FQGNSA. This CDR3 has 16 amino acids. Written as DNA, the CDR3 is TGTGCCAGCAGCCCCCGTAGAACAGGGGCCGGAAACACCATATATTTT. Encoded protein: CASSPRRTGAGNTIYF.

The rearrangement links TRBV5-4 to TRBJ2-3; 14 bases match TRBD2. V shed 4 bases and J 3 bases; nucleotides not matched to a gene: 4. The CDR3 has 16 amino acids. Germline assignment: CDR1 SGHNT and CDR2 YYREEE (reference sequence). The DNA for the CDR3 is TGTGCCAGCAGCGGGGGACTAGCGGGGGTTACAGATACGCAGTATTTT. As protein: CASSGGLAGVTDTQYF.

V is TRBV7-3 and J is TRBJ2-3; D is tentatively TRBD1 or TRBD2 (5 bases each). The CDR3 has 16 amino acids. Between the trimmed V and J ends, which lost 2 bases and 2 bases, there was a span of 14 bases. Per the germline V gene, CDR1 is SGHTA and CDR2 is FQGTGA. CDR3: CASSLGASFATDTQYF. The DNA for the CDR3 is TGTGCCAGCAGCTTAGGGGCTAGCTTTGCCACAGATACGCAGTATTTT.

This CDR3 is CAWSKGGTDTQYF. The DNA of the CDR3 is TGTGCCTGGTCTAAGGGAGGGACAGATACGCAGTATTTT. The V call is TRBV30, the J call TRBJ2-3, with TRBD2 identical over 7 bases. The CDR3 loop spans 13 amino acids. Germline trimming cut 5 bases from V and 3 bases from J; bases unmatched to any gene: 5. Germline V gene sequence: CDR1 GTSNPN, CDR2 SVGIG (reference sequence).

The J gene is TRBJ1-2, the V gene TRBV4-1; D unresolved. This CDR3 contains 16 residues. Trimming pared 1 base from V and 2 bases from J, leaving 14 bases between. Germline values: CDR1 MGHRA, CDR2 YSYEKL. The CDR3 region has the DNA TGCGCCAGCAGCCAAGGAGGTGGGCGGGGAAACTATGGCTACACCTTC. It codes for CASSQGGGRGNYGYTF.

V gene TRBV6-1 combines with J gene TRBJ1-3; D possibly corresponds to TRBD1 (5 bases). CDR3 length: 15 residues. CDR1 is MNHNS, CDR2 SASEGT, per germline. Deletions cut 7 bases from V and 6 bases from J, with 19 bases between. The CDR3 DNA sequence: TGTGCCAGCAATCGGCAGGGAGGTTTTGAAAACACCATATATTTT. Amino acid sequence: CASNRQGGFENTIYF.

The CDR3 sequence is CASSLDGNTGELFF. In DNA form, the CDR3 reads TGTGCCAGCAGCTTAGATGGGAACACCGGGGAGCTGTTTTTT. The chain employs TRBV7-6 and TRBJ2-2, with no clear D. Looked up from germline, CDR1 is SGHVS and CDR2 is FNYEAQ. The CDR3 sequence is 14 residues long. V lost 1 base and J 1 base, leaving 4 bases between the germline ends.

V and J are TRBV14 and TRBJ2-3; unclear D gene. Germline V CDR1 and CDR2: SGHDN, FVKESK. The V end lost 0 bases, the J end lost 0 bases, and 7 bases lay between the germline ends. The CDR3 totals 15 residues. As DNA, the CDR3 is TGTGCCAGCAGCCAAGATTGGCGGAGCACAGATACGCAGTATTTT. As protein: CASSQDWRSTDTQYF.

The chain links TRBV4-3 to TRBJ1-2; TRBD1 might be the D (6 bases). The CDR3 loop spans 15 amino acids. Deletions cut 0 bases from V and 8 bases from J, with 16 bases between. Germline V gene lookup returns CDR1 LGHNA and CDR2 YSLEER. CDR3 coding DNA: TGCGCCAGCAGCCAAGATCACGGGGGGCGTCTCGGCTACACCTTC. Residues: CASSQDHGGRLGYTF.

The chain uses TRBV5-1 and TRBJ1-1, with a weak D call TRBD1 (5 bases). This CDR3 is 14 amino acids long. Germline V gene lookup returns CDR1 SGHRS and CDR2 YFSETQ. Trimming left V 4 bases short and J 0 bases short, with 10 bases between. The CDR3 spells CASSQQGLNTEAFF. Here the CDR3 DNA reads TGCGCCAGCAGCCAGCAGGGTTTGAACACTGAAGCTTTCTTT.

The chain couples TRBV19 to TRBJ2-7; 9 bases are a match to TRBD1. The trim removed 3 bases at V and 3 bases at J, leaving 6 bases unmatched. Per germline, CDR1 LNHDA and CDR2 SQIVND (reference sequence). This CDR3 has 15 amino acids. The CDR3 DNA is TGTGCCAGTAGTATGGGGGGACAGGGTGGCTACGAGCAGTACTTC. Translation gives CASSMGGQGGYEQYF.

The genes are TRBV6-1 and TRBJ1-5; the D gene is possibly TRBD1 (6 bases). V was pared by 6 bases and J by 4 bases, with 10 bases between. The CDR3 length is 13 residues. Germline V gene data show CDR1 as MNHNS and CDR2 as SASEGT. The CDR3 sequence is CASRLTGNQPQHF. CDR3 sequence (DNA): TGTGCCAGCAGGCTAACAGGGAATCAGCCCCAGCATTTT.

V usage is TRBV30 and J usage is TRBJ1-5; D is uncertain. Germline lookup yields CDR1 GTSNPN and CDR2 SVGIG (reference sequence). V was cut by 2 bases and J by 2 bases, with 7 bases left in between. The CDR3 is 13 residues long. CDR3 sequence (DNA): TGTGCCTGGAGTCTCGGTGGCAATCAGCCCCAGCATTTT. Encoded protein: CAWSLGGNQPQHF.

CDR3 DNA: TGCGCCAGCAGCACCTTACAGGGACACGGAAGCACAGATACGCAGTATTTT. Amino acid sequence: CASSTLQGHGSTDTQYF. The chain joins TRBV5-1 to TRBJ2-3; a weak D match, TRBD1 (6 bases). The V gene lost 4 bases and the J gene lost 0 bases, with 18 bases spanning the gap. The CDR3 covers 17 residues. From germline, CDR1 is SGHRS and CDR2 YFSETQ. The full variable domain, its missing parts supplied by reference TRBV5-1 and TRBJ2-3, is KAGVTQTPRYLIKTRGQQVTLSCSPISGHRSVSWYQQTPGQGLQFLFEYFSETQRNKGNFPGRFSGRQFSNSRSEMNVSTLELGDSALYLCASSTLQGHGSTDTQYFGPGTRLTVL.

This clone was counted only a few times. V usage is TRBV10-2 and J usage is TRBJ2-7, with 12 bases aligning to TRBD2. The CDR3 contains 15 residues. Per germline, CDR1 WSHSY and CDR2 SAAADI. J lost 3 bases, V lost 2 bases, and 2 bases had no gene match. DNA of the CDR3: TGCGCCAGCAGTGAGCTGACTAGCGGGAGCTACGAGCAGTACTTC. Translated, it gives CASSELTSGSYEQYF.

This clone appeared a single time. This rearrangement joins TRBV9 to TRBJ1-2; D call uncertain. The CDR3 covers 12 residues. The V and J ends lost 0 bases and 13 bases respectively, with 13 bases between them. From germline, CDR1 is SGDLS and CDR2 YYNGEE. The CDR3 here is CASSVGRASFTF. For the CDR3, the DNA is TGTGCCAGCAGCGTAGGAAGGGCATCATTCACCTTC.

This clone was picked up one time. The chain joins TRBV6-6 to TRBJ1-1; no reliable D call. V lost 6 bases to trimming and J lost 1 base, with 9 bases between them. This CDR3 contains 13 residues. CDR1 is MNHNY and CDR2 is SVGAGI in the germline V gene (reference sequence). CDR3 protein: CASRDDGNTEAFF. The CDR3 region has the DNA TGTGCCAGCAGGGACGACGGGAACACTGAAGCTTTCTTT.

The V and J genes are TRBV19 and TRBJ2-7, with D possibly TRBD2 on 6 matching bases. From germline, CDR1 is LNHDA and CDR2 SQIVND (reference sequence). Trimming removed 5 bases from V and 4 bases from J, with 15 bases in between. The CDR3 sequence is 14 residues long. CDR3 region: CASSPLGRGYEQYF. In DNA, the CDR3 is TGTGCCAGTAGTCCCCTGGGACGGGGGTACGAGCAGTACTTC.